The entry that follows covers one T cell receptor beta chain sequence. Its antigen is still unknown. The immunoSEQ assay was version 4, run in survey mode. Clones were sequenced by immunoSEQ multiplex PCR, and TCRdb holds only the in-frame ones, with some missing. The table records 64,000 or so clones, over 60% of them present only once. An overlapping HIV-1 Gag peptide pool stimulated these cells at 0.95 to 1 ug/peptide/mL. CD40L/CD69 double-negative CD45RO-high memory CD4+ T cells were collected. Germline lookup yields CDR1 SGHKS and CDR2 YYEKEE (reference sequence). Trimming pared 4 bases from V and 8 bases from J, leaving 15 bases between. The CDR3 loop spans 13 amino acids. The entry originates in a study of persistence of HIV-infected CD4 T cells. Study information: The sample holds CD4+ T cells responsive to CMV or HIV-1 Gag.

The TCR sequence derives from an adult man with HIV who was CMV-seropositive. The chain joins TRBV5-5 to TRBJ1-2; no clear D gene. This sample comprised CD4+ T cells sorted from PBMCs after approximately 19-hour stimulation, obtained from a patient who received antiretroviral therapy. The CDR3 reads CASSADGPGGYTF. The CDR3 DNA reads TGTGCCAGCAGCGCAGACGGGCCGGGAGGCTACACCTTC.